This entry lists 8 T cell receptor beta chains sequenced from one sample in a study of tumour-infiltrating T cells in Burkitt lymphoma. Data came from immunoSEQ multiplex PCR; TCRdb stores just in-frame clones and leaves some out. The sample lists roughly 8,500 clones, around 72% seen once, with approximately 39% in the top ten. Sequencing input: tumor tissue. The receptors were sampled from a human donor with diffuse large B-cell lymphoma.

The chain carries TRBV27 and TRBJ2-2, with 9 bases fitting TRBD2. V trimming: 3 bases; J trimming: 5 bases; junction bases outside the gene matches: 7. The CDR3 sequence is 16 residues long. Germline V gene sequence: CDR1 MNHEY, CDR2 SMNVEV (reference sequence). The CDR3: CASSLGLAGYTGELFF. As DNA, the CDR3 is TGTGCCAGCAGTTTGGGGCTAGCGGGGTATACCGGGGAGCTGTTTTTT.

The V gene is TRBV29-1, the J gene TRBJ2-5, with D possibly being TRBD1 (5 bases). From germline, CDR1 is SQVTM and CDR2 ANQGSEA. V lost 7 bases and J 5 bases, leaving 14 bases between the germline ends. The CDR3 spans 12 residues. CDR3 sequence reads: CSAQGLGETQYF. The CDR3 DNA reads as TGCAGCGCTCAGGGATTAGGGGAGACCCAGTACTTC.

CDR3 DNA sequence: TGTGCCAGCAGCTTAGATCTCGGCGGGGGCCCGAACACTGAAGCTTTCTTT. Protein: CASSLDLGGGPNTEAFF. The chain links TRBV11-2 to TRBJ1-1; possible D gene TRBD1, 6 bases. V shed 0 bases and J shed 1 base, with 15 bases lying between them. Germline V gives CDR1 SGHAT, CDR2 FQNNGV. The CDR3 length is 17 residues.

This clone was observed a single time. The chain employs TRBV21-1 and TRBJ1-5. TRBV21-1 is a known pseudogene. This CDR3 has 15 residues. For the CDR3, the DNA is TGTGCCAGCAACGAGGGCCTTACGTGCAATCAGCCCCAGCATTTT. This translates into CASNEGLTCNQPQHF.

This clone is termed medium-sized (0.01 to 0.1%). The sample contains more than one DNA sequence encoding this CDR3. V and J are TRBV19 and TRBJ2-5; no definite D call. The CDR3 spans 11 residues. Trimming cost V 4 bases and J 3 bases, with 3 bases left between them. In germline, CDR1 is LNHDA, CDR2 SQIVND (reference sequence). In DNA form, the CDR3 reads TGTGCCAGTAGTAGGGAAGAGACCCAGTACTTC. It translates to CASSREETQYF.

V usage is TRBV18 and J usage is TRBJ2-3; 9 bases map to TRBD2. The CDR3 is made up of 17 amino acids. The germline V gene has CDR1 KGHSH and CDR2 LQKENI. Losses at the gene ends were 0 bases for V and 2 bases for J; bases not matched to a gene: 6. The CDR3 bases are TGTGCCAGCTCACCACCGCGAGCGGGGGGTGTCACAGATACGCAGTATTTT. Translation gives CASSPPRAGGVTDTQYF.

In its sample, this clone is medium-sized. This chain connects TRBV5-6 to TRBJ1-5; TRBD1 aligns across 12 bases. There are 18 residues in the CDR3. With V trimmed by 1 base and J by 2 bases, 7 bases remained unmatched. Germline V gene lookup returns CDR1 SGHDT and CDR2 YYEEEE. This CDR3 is CASSLWGQGARGNQPQHF. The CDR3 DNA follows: TGTGCCAGCAGCTTGTGGGGACAGGGGGCGAGGGGCAATCAGCCCCAGCATTTT.

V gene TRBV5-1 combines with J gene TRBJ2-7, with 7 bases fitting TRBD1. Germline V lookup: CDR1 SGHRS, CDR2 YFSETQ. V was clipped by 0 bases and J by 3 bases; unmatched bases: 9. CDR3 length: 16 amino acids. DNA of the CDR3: TGCGCCAGCAGCTTGGAATCCCCAGGGGGTATCTACGAGCAGTACTTC. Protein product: CASSLESPGGIYEQYF.